This T cell receptor beta chain was sequenced for a study of identical twins' blood T cells. The study, taken as a whole, reports: Each donor's most abundant TCRbeta clonotypes shared more CDR3 sequences with her twin than unrelated donors. Shared environment remains a possible cause of twin similarity.

This clonotype was seen ten or more times. Its target is unknown. MiXCR, applied by TCRdb to the 5' RACE reads, yields one record per CDR3 protein. There are about 370,000 distinct CDR3 sequences in the sample; more than 25% occur only once, and about 6% lies in the top ten. Donors were six healthy women in three monozygous twin pairs. The CDR3 consists of 14 residues. Trimming took off 7 bases at V and 2 bases at J, with 17 bases between the two ends. Per germline, CDR1 SQVTM and CDR2 ANQGSEA. Input material: PBMCs. The clonotype comes from a woman between 18 and 50 years old in good health. This rearrangement joins TRBV29-1 to TRBJ1-1, with TRBD1 as a possible D gene (6 bases). CDR3 amino acids: CSGRQPGHNTEAFF. The CDR3, as DNA: TGCAGCGGACGTCAGCCGGGACATAACACTGAAGCTTTCTTT. Full variable domain (missing parts from reference TRBV29-1 and TRBJ1-1): SAVISQKPSRDICQRGTSLTIQCQVDSQVTMMFWYRQQPGQSLTLIATANQGSEATYESGFVIDKFPISRPNLTFSTLTVSNMSPEDSSIYLCSGRQPGHNTEAFFGQGTRLTVV.